The source of this T cell receptor beta chain is a study of blood T cell repertoires in COVID-19. For the study at large: The origin of the acute and convalescent COVID-19 samples was the United States, Italy and Spain. Sources were T cells, B-cell-depleted T cells, or PBMCs; the material itself was cDNA or gDNA.

Germline lookup yields CDR1 SGHTA and CDR2 FQGNSA. The CDR3 spans 14 residues. V dropped 0 bases and J dropped 5 bases, with 7 bases sitting between them. Only in-frame clones appear in the TCRdb table, and some are missing; sequencing was by immunoSEQ multiplex PCR. The sample yields about 110,000 clones, around 83% seen once. About this clone: Other DNA sequences in the sample encode the same CDR3.

The TCR sequence derives from a man aged 35-49 years with acute or convalescent COVID-19. The sequenced material came from peripheral blood. The chain has TRBV7-2 and TRBJ2-2; TRBD2 might be the D (6 bases). The CDR3 region has the DNA TGTGCCAGCAGCTTAGCTGGGGGGACCGGGGAGCTGTTTTTT. Its protein is CASSLAGGTGELFF.